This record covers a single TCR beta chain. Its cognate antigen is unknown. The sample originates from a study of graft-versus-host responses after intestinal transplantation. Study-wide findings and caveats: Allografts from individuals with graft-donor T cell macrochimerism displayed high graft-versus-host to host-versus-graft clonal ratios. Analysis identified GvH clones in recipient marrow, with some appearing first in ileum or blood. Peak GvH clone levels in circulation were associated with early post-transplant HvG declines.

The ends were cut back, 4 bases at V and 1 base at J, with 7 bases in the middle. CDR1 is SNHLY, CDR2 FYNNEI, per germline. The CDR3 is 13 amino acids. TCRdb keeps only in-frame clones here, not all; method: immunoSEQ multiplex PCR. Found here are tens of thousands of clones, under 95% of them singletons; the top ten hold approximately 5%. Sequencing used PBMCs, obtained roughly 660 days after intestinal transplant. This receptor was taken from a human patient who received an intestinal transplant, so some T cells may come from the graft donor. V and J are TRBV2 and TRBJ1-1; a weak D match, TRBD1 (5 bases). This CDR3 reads CASSVGQNTEAFF. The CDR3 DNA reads TGTGCCAGCAGTGTCGGACAGAACACTGAAGCTTTCTTT.